Listed below are T cell receptor beta chains from one sample, sequenced in a study of blood T cell repertoires in COVID-19. Assay: immunoSEQ multiplex PCR; the TCRdb copy retains only in-frame clones and omits some. Counted here are about 290,000 clones, around 90% occurring once; the ten biggest clones make up less than 1%. The sample was peripheral blood. All receptors derive from a woman between 40 and 55 years old who had recovered from COVID-19. Each CDR3 is given without its conserved first and last residue. Each record gives: J gene, D gene, V gene, CDR3 protein. A D gene is named only where the DNA matches it firmly.

TRBJ2-1 TRBD2 TRBV2 ASSRSGSSYNEQF
TRBJ2-1 . TRBV7-9 ASILGGASSYNEQF
TRBJ2-5 . TRBV29-1 SARTEGETQY
TRBJ1-2 TRBD1 TRBV6-1 ASSSPDRADYGYT
TRBJ2-7 TRBD1 TRBV28 ATEGANSYEQY
TRBJ1-2 . TRBV24-1 ATSDFAGKGYT
TRBJ1-2 TRBD1 TRBV28 ASSPNPQGPPYGYT
TRBJ1-3 TRBD1 TRBV28 ASSPFTTGVGNTIY
TRBJ2-5 TRBD2 TRBV11-3 ASSPGLAGVGETQY
TRBJ2-7 . TRBV12-3/TRBV12-4 ASSFHESLQY
TRBJ2-5 . TRBV2 ASSRGKEETQY
TRBJ2-7 . TRBV9 ASSVGPGYEVEQY
TRBJ2-3 TRBD2 TRBV7-2 ASSFRASGGLDTQY
TRBJ1-6 . TRBV2 ASSEGILSSYNSPLH
TRBJ2-7 . TRBV3-1/TRBV3-2 ASSQAGGINEQY
TRBJ2-3 . TRBV6-5 ASSYAAGQADTQY
TRBJ2-3 TRBD2 TRBV7-9 ASSSPSGNTDTQY
TRBJ1-2 . TRBV5-1 ASSILRGPPNYGYT
TRBJ2-3 . TRBV11-3 ASSSRDTDTQY
TRBJ2-2 TRBD2 TRBV28 ASSLLAGVGTGELF
TRBJ2-5 . TRBV19 ASRSTSQETQY
TRBJ1-5 . TRBV7-9 ASGREESNQPQH
TRBJ1-6 TRBD1 TRBV3-1/TRBV3-2 ASSRGGDNSPLH
TRBJ1-2 . TRBV5-4 ASSSQGEAGYT
TRBJ2-1 . TRBV27 ASSFGGREQF
TRBJ2-2 TRBD2 TRBV9 ASSPPGTSGQALNTGELF
TRBJ2-4 TRBD2 TRBV9 ASSVGPPAGEDIQY
TRBJ2-3 TRBD2 TRBV2 ASSDGRGGPPDTQY
TRBJ2-7 TRBD1 TRBV2 ASSPISGQGIYEQY
TRBJ2-7 TRBD1 TRBV24-1 ATSVYTGGTYEQY
TRBJ1-1 . TRBV14 ASSQPLPRGGKTEAF
TRBJ2-7 . TRBV6-6 ASSYSRSYEQY
TRBJ2-1 . TRBV10-3 AISEWADNEQF
TRBJ1-1 . TRBV28 ASSPMALNTEAF
TRBJ2-7 TRBD2 TRBV28 ASSFPTVRRERSYEQY
TRBJ2-3 . TRBV19 ASSARGTDTQY
TRBJ2-2 TRBD2 TRBV18 ASSPRLAGTGELF
TRBJ2-5 . TRBV12-5 ASGFQRGETQY
TRBJ2-3 TRBD1 TRBV9 ASSTTGVRTDTQY
TRBJ2-6 TRBD1 TRBV11-3 ASSLDAGGAGANVLT
TRBJ2-7 . TRBV2 ASSEYPVKAYEQY
TRBJ2-2 . TRBV28 AGEGGPNTGELF
TRBJ2-3 . TRBV30 AWSQVSDTQY
TRBJ1-5 . TRBV19 ASSIGGGDQPQH
TRBJ1-2 . TRBV6-1 ASSEAPGLMYGYT